This T cell receptor (beta chain) was sequenced in a study of identical twins. Study-level findings and limits: Modelling approaches yielded underestimates of out-of-frame TCR alpha sharing between monozygotic twins.

This clonotype came up a few times. Its antigen is undetermined. TCRdb re-called the 5' RACE reads through MiXCR, storing one row per CDR3 protein. The sample lists roughly 350,000 distinct CDR3 sequences, 9% to 15% seen once, with approximately 7.5% in the top ten. The CDR3 is 13 amino acids. V was trimmed by 0 bases and J by 7 bases, leaving 10 bases between them. Germline CDR1 is MGHRA and CDR2 is YSYEKL. The sample also formed part of further work on yellow fever vaccine responses in identical twins. That source adds: Reportedly, the response of twins' T cells to the vaccine seemed partly convergent, partly personalized.

The TCR comes from a woman aged 18-29 years in good health. Sequenced: CD8+ T cells sorted from blood. V and J are TRBV4-1 and TRBJ2-7; D gene ambiguous. The DNA for the CDR3 is TGCGCCAGCAGCCAAGATGGTAGATCTGAGCAGTACTTC. Translating gives CASSQDGRSEQYF.